This is a list of T cell receptor beta chains from one sample in a study of CD8 T cells in Susac syndrome. TCRdb re-called the immunoSEQ multiplex PCR reads with MiXCR, one entry per CDR3 protein. The repertoire consists of about 210,000 distinct CDR3 sequences, with approximately 94% occurring once and the leading ten covering around 0.16%. Sequencing was carried out using CD4+ T cells from PBMCs. The receptors shown here come from a human donor with Susac syndrome. Both conserved end residues are part of each CDR3. D genes are given only for firm matches. Not all rows give a size; the values are once, few, many and, for expanded clones, a class.

d_call j_call v_call clone_size cdr3_aa cdr3_nt
. TRBJ2-7 TRBV11-2 . CASSGRWGLLYEQYF TGTGCCAGCAGCGGTCGTTGGGGGCTTCTCTACGAGCAGTACTTC
. TRBJ2-7 TRBV11-3 . CASSPRDYEQYF TGTGCCAGCAGCCCTCGGGACTACGAGCAGTACTTC
. TRBJ1-4 TRBV20-1 . CSASYATNEKLFF TGCAGTGCTAGCTACGCAACTAATGAAAAACTGTTTTTT
. TRBJ1-5 TRBV5-6 . CASSLINQPQHF TGTGCCAGCAGCTTAATCAATCAGCCCCAGCATTTT
TRBD2 TRBJ2-7 TRBV6-1 . CASSSSGGSAYEQYF TGTGCCAGCAGCTCTAGCGGGGGCAGCGCCTACGAGCAGTACTTC
. TRBJ1-5 TRBV3-1 . CASSQGPWNQPQHF TGTGCCAGCAGCCAAGGACCCTGGAATCAGCCCCAGCATTTT
TRBD1 TRBJ2-7 TRBV7-9 . CASSLSDRGQYF TGTGCCAGCAGCTTATCTGACAGGGGTCAGTACTTC
. TRBJ1-1 TRBV6-2/TRBV6-3 . CASRRSITEAFF TGTGCCAGCAGACGAAGTATCACTGAAGCTTTCTTT
. TRBJ1-1 TRBV20-1 . CSASPGMNTEAFF TGCAGTGCTAGTCCGGGGATGAACACTGAAGCTTTCTTT
TRBD1 TRBJ2-3 TRBV19 . CASADRGLTDTQYF TGTGCCAGCGCGGACAGGGGATTGACAGATACGCAGTATTTT
TRBD2 TRBJ2-5 TRBV15 . CATSRGGSGGSQETQYF TGTGCCACCAGCAGAGGTGGTAGCGGGGGTTCTCAAGAGACCCAGTACTTC
TRBD2 TRBJ2-1 TRBV20-1 . CSGLAGGVYNEQFF TGCAGTGGGCTAGCGGGGGGGGTATACAATGAGCAGTTCTTC
. TRBJ1-6 TRBV11-2 . CASSLESLASSYNSPLHF TGTGCCAGCAGCTTAGAGAGCTTGGCCAGCTCCTATAATTCACCCCTCCACTTT
. TRBJ1-4 TRBV9 . CASSARGSATNEKLFF TGTGCCAGCAGCGCTCGAGGTTCGGCAACTAATGAAAAACTGTTTTTT
. TRBJ2-5 TRBV20-1 . CSAREVSGETQYF TGCAGTGCTAGAGAAGTTAGTGGGGAGACCCAGTACTTC
. TRBJ2-3 TRBV12-3/TRBV12-4 . CASSSGGSPDTQYF TGTGCCAGCAGTTCTGGGGGGTCCCCAGATACGCAGTATTTT
. TRBJ2-1 TRBV7-9 . CASSSDGFNEQFF TGTGCCAGCAGTTCCGACGGATTCAATGAGCAGTTCTTC
. TRBJ1-2 TRBV6-1 . CASSESGAGRANYGYTF TGTGCCAGCAGTGAATCTGGGGCCGGCCGAGCTAACTATGGCTACACCTTC
TRBD2 TRBJ2-5 TRBV27 . CASSLGGGAKETQYF TGTGCCAGCAGTTTAGGCGGGGGGGCCAAGGAGACCCAGTACTTC
TRBD1 TRBJ2-6 TRBV12-3/TRBV12-4 . CASSFARGSGANVLTF TGTGCCAGCAGTTTCGCCAGGGGGTCTGGGGCCAACGTCCTGACTTTC
. TRBJ2-2 TRBV28 . CASSLTPDRDTGELFF TGTGCCAGCAGTCTAACCCCCGATAGGGACACCGGGGAGCTGTTTTTT
. TRBJ1-4 TRBV20-1 . CSAVHTTNEKLFF TGCAGTGCTGTACACACAACTAATGAAAAACTGTTTTTT
. TRBJ2-2 TRBV4-3 . CASSLLLAVGELFF TGCGCCAGCAGCCTTTTGCTGGCTGTCGGGGAGCTGTTTTTT
. TRBJ2-7 TRBV20-1 . CSARSRGGDLSEQYF TGCAGTGCTAGATCGCGCGGGGGCGATCTCTCCGAGCAGTACTTC
. TRBJ1-2 TRBV11-2 . CASSSIPLGMGGYTF TGTGCCAGCAGCTCGATCCCCCTAGGGATGGGTGGCTACACCTTC
. TRBJ2-5 TRBV14 . CASSPNRVSQYF TGTGCCAGCAGCCCTAACCGGGTGAGCCAGTACTTC
TRBD2 TRBJ2-3 TRBV6-1 . CASKGEPGLAGDTQYF TGTGCCAGCAAAGGTGAACCGGGACTAGCAGGGGATACGCAGTATTTT
. TRBJ2-5 TRBV10-3 . CAINDRGPQRETQYF TGTGCCATCAATGATCGAGGACCCCAGAGAGAGACCCAGTACTTC
. TRBJ2-7 TRBV6-5 . CASSPVEGSSYEQYF TGTGCCAGCAGTCCCGTCGAGGGAAGCTCCTACGAGCAGTACTTC
. TRBJ1-5 TRBV7-8 . CASSLSTTGLSSNQPQHF TGTGCCAGCAGCTTGTCGACCACAGGGCTGTCGAGCAATCAGCCCCAGCATTTT
. TRBJ1-6 TRBV7-2 . CASSSRVSPLHF TGTGCCAGCAGCTCGAGAGTTTCACCCCTCCACTTT
. TRBJ1-1 TRBV28 . CASSLWGGTEAFF TGTGCCAGCAGTTTATGGGGGGGCACTGAAGCTTTCTTT
. TRBJ2-3 TRBV5-1 few CASSTATYTDTQYF TGCGCCAGCAGCACAGCTACTTACACAGATACGCAGTATTTT
. TRBJ2-5 TRBV20-1 once CSARGLYQETQYF TGCAGTGCTCGGGGTTTGTACCAAGAGACCCAGTACTTC
. TRBJ1-1 TRBV5-6 . CASSFARAEAFF TGTGCCAGCAGCTTTGCGCGGGCTGAAGCTTTCTTT
. TRBJ2-5 TRBV25-1 . CASSEPGTQETQYF TGTGCCAGCAGTGAACCGGGGACCCAAGAGACCCAGTACTTC